The 13 T cell receptor beta chains given below trace back to one sample, sequenced in a study of siplizumab effects on memory and regulatory T cells. Data came from immunoSEQ multiplex PCR; TCRdb stores just in-frame clones and leaves some out. The repertoire holds about 110,000 clones, with about 93% as singletons. The sequenced sample consisted of CD4+ T cells sorted from blood. The source is a human donor in good health.

The rearrangement joins TRBV10-3 to TRBJ1-2; D might be TRBD1 (6 bases). The CDR3 spans 13 residues. Trimming stripped 9 bases from V and 0 bases from J, with 11 bases between. Germline loops: CDR1 ENHRY, CDR2 SYGVKD. The DNA for the CDR3 is TGTGCCATACGGACAGACACTAACTATGGCTACACCTTC. Translating gives CAIRTDTNYGYTF.

The V gene is TRBV18, the J gene TRBJ2-3; 13 nucleotides align to TRBD2. The ends lost 2 bases at V and 3 bases at J; junction bases unmatched: 5. There are 17 residues in the CDR3. Germline V gene lookup returns CDR1 KGHSH and CDR2 LQKENI. Written as DNA, the CDR3 is TGTGCCAGCTCACCAGGACTAGCGGGGGATCATACAGATACGCAGTATTTT. Translation gives CASSPGLAGDHTDTQYF.

This chain connects TRBV5-6 to TRBJ1-1, with a tentative D call TRBD1 (5 bases). CDR1 and CDR2 (germline): SGHDT, YYEEEE. This CDR3 contains 14 residues. V gave up 5 bases and J gave up 0 bases, with 11 bases separating them. Here the CDR3 DNA reads TGTGCCAGCAGACTATCGACAGTGAACACTGAAGCTTTCTTT. Residues: CASRLSTVNTEAFF.

This clone has only one observation. In DNA form, the CDR3 reads TGTGCCACCAGCAGAGATCCGTTGCTAGCGGGAGACGGAGTCTACAATGAGCAGTTCTTC. It yields the protein CATSRDPLLAGDGVYNEQFF. This chain uses TRBV15 with TRBJ2-1; 10 nucleotides align to TRBD2. CDR1 and CDR2 from the germline V gene are LNHNV and YYDKDF (reference sequence). The length of the CDR3 is 20 residues. V gave up 0 bases and J gave up 3 bases; unmatched junction bases: 14.

In its sample, this clone was seen once. The chain carries TRBV6-6 and TRBJ1-3; D might be TRBD1 (5 bases). CDR1 is MNHNY and CDR2 is SVGAGI in the germline V gene (reference sequence). The CDR3 is made up of 13 amino acids. V dropped 5 bases and J dropped 4 bases, with 9 bases sitting between them. The CDR3 coding sequence is TGTGCCAGCAGTGGGACCGTAGGAAACACCATATATTTT. It yields the protein CASSGTVGNTIYF.

This sequence joins TRBV6-4 and TRBJ1-1; perhaps TRBD1 as D (5 bases). Germline CDR1 is MRHNA and CDR2 is SNTAGT. This CDR3 region has 16 residues. V lost 4 bases to trimming and J lost 4 bases, with 19 bases between them. The CDR3 nucleotides read TGTGCCAGCAGTGCCCTTCCGGGGGGGACGAGCACTGAAGCTTTCTTT. Protein sequence: CASSALPGGTSTEAFF.

This clone occurred once. The sample contains more than one DNA sequence encoding this CDR3. This chain links TRBV11-3 with TRBJ1-1; D uncertain. In germline, CDR1 is SGHNT, CDR2 YENEEA. V gave up 1 base and J gave up 1 base, with 4 bases separating them. This CDR3 has 13 amino acids. The CDR3 reads CASSLGGNTEAFF. The CDR3 DNA is TGTGCCAGCAGCTTAGGGGGGAACACTGAAGCTTTCTTT.

The V call is TRBV14, the J call TRBJ2-5, with D perhaps being TRBD1 or TRBD2 (6 bases each). Germline lookup yields CDR1 SGHDN and CDR2 FVKESK. CDR3 length equals 18 residues. Deletions cut 4 bases from V and 2 bases from J, with 23 bases between. The CDR3 DNA sequence: TGTGCCAGCAGCCCGCCGTGGACAGCGGGTATAGGTCAAGAGACCCAGTACTTC. Its protein is CASSPPWTAGIGQETQYF. The full variable domain, with the rest looked up from reference TRBV14 and TRBJ2-5, is EAGVTQFPSHSVIEKGQTVTLRCDPISGHDNLYWYRRVMGKEIKFLLHFVKESKQDESGMPNNRFLAERTGGTYSTLKVQPAELEDSGVYFCASSPPWTAGIGQETQYFGPGTRLLVL.

This chain joins TRBV19 and TRBJ1-1; D gene ambiguous. Germline loops: CDR1 LNHDA, CDR2 SQIVND (reference sequence). The CDR3 covers 15 residues. Trimming removed 5 bases from V and 0 bases from J, with 13 bases in between. The chain's CDR3 is CASSPLTRLNTEAFF. The CDR3 DNA reads as TGTGCCAGTAGTCCTTTGACACGTTTGAACACTGAAGCTTTCTTT.

The rearrangement links TRBV5-8 to TRBJ2-1; TRBD1 aligns across 10 bases. V trimming: 1 base; J trimming: 8 bases; junction bases outside the gene matches: 6. CDR3 length: 15 residues. CDR1 SGHTS and CDR2 YDEGEE come from the germline V gene. The CDR3 nucleotides read TGTGCCAGCAGCTTGCTTGGGACAGGGGTCGATGAGCAGTTCTTC. Its protein product is CASSLLGTGVDEQFF.

The V gene is TRBV5-1, the J gene TRBJ2-5; TRBD2 agrees at 7 bases. CDR3 length: 14 residues. Germline loops: CDR1 SGHRS, CDR2 YFSETQ. After removal of 4 bases from V and 5 bases from J, the junction contained 8 bases not matched to a gene. Here the CDR3 reads CASSLSGISETQYF. The CDR3 nucleotides are TGCGCCAGCAGCCTGAGCGGGATAAGTGAGACCCAGTACTTC.

This chain connects TRBV11-2 to TRBJ2-2; TRBD1 is a possible D gene (6 bases). CDR3 length equals 13 residues. From germline, CDR1 is SGHAT and CDR2 FQNNGV. V lost 4 bases to trimming and J lost 4 bases, with 7 bases between them. As DNA, the CDR3 is TGTGCCAGCAGCTGGGGGCTCACCGGGGAGCTGTTTTTT. Its protein product is CASSWGLTGELFF.

CDR3 DNA: TGCGCCAGCAGGAGAGCCCGGGAGACCCAGTACTTC. It translates to CASRRARETQYF. J is TRBJ2-5 and V is TRBV10-2; the D is unclear. Trimming left V 6 bases short and J 5 bases short, with 10 bases between. Germline-derived CDR1 and CDR2 are WSHSY and SAAADI. The CDR3 extends over 12 amino acids.